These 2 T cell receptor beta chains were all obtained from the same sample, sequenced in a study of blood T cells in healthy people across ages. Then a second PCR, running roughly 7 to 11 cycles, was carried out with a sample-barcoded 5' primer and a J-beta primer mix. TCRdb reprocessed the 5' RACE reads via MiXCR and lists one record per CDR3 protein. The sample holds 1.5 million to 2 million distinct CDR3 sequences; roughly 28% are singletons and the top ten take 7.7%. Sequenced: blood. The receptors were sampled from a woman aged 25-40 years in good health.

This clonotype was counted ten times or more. The DNA for the CDR3 is TGCGCCAGCAGCCAAGGCACGGGGAATTCAGCCAAAAACATTCAGTACTTC. Translating it yields CASSQGTGNSAKNIQYF. V is TRBV4-3 and J is TRBJ2-4; D perhaps matches TRBD2 (5 bases). CDR1 is LGHNA, CDR2 YSLEER, per germline. V was shortened by 1 base and J by 0 bases, with 13 bases between the two germline ends. This CDR3 has 17 residues.

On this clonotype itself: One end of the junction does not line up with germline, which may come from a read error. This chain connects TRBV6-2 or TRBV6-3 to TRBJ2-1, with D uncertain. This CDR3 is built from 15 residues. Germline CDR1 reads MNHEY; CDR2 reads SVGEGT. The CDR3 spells CASSLRRSSYKEQFF. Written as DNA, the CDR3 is TGTGCCAGCAGTTTAAGGAGAAGCTCCTACAAGGAGCAGTTCTTC.